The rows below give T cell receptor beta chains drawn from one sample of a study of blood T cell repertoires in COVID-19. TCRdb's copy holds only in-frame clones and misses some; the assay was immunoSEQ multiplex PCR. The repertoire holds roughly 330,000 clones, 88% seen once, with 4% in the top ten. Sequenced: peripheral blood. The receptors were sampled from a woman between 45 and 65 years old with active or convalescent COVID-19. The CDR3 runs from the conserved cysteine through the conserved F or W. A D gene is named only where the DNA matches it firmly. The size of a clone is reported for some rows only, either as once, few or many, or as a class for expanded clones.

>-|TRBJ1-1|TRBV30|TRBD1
CASDRSTLGAFF
TGTGCCTCGGACAGGAGCACTCTCGGGGCTTTCTTT
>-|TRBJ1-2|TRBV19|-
CASSLGGTLYGYTF
TGTGCCAGTAGTTTAGGCGGGACGCTCTATGGCTACACCTTC
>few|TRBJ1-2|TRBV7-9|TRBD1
CASSPGQGNYGYTF
TGTGCCAGCAGCCCGGGACAGGGTAACTATGGCTACACCTTC
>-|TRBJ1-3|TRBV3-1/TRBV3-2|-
CASGEGGAGNTIYF
TGTGCCAGCGGGGAGGGGGGCGCTGGAAACACCATATATTTT
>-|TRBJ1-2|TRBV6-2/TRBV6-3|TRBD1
CASSYRQRDRLNYGYTF
TGTGCCAGCAGTTACCGACAAAGGGACAGGCTGAACTATGGCTACACCTTC
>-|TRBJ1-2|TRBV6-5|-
CASSRTAGYGYTF
TGTGCCAGCAGTCGTACGGCAGGGTATGGCTACACCTTC
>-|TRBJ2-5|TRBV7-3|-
CASSLSLEETQYF
TGTGCCAGCAGCTTATCCCTAGAGGAGACCCAGTACTTC
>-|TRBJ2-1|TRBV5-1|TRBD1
CASSMTGPHYNEQFF
TGCGCCAGCAGCATGACAGGGCCGCACTACAATGAGCAGTTCTTC
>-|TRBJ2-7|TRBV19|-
CARETVYEQYF
TGTGCCAGGGAGACCGTCTACGAGCAGTACTTC
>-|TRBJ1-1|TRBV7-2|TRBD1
CASSLAENSGTVYTNTEAFF
TGTGCCAGCAGCTTAGCGGAAAACTCCGGGACAGTATATACGAACACTGAAGCTTTCTTT
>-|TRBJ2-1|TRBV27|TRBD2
CASRLQGLAEYNEQFF
TGTGCCAGCAGATTGCAGGGACTAGCGGAGTACAATGAGCAGTTCTTC
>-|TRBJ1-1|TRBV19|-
CASSRGHPNTEAFF
TGTGCCAGTAGTAGGGGACATCCGAACACTGAAGCTTTCTTT
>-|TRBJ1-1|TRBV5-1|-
CASTVEGGTEAFF
TGCGCCAGCACCGTGGAAGGGGGCACTGAAGCTTTCTTT
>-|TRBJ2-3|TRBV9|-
CASSVHAGTSTDTQYF
TGTGCCAGCAGCGTGCACGCGGGGACTAGCACAGATACGCAGTATTTT
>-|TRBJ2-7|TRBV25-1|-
CASSASYEQYF
TGTGCCAGCAGTGCGAGCTACGAGCAGTACTTC
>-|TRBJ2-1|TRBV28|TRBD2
CASSAPGTRVRNEQFF
TGTGCCAGCAGTGCACCCGGGACTAGAGTACGCAATGAGCAGTTCTTC
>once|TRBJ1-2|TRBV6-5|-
CATISGGTYGYTF
TGTGCCACCATCAGCGGGGGCACCTATGGCTACACCTTC
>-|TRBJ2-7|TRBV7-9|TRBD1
CASSFGTGGENEQYF
TGTGCCAGCAGCTTTGGGACAGGGGGCGAAAACGAGCAGTACTTC
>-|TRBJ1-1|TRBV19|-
CASSVTGWGNWAEAFF
TGTGCCAGTAGCGTCACAGGGTGGGGCAACTGGGCTGAAGCTTTCTTT
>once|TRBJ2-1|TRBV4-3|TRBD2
CASSQEPSGKRFF
TGCGCCAGCAGCCAAGAACCTAGCGGGAAACGGTTCTTC
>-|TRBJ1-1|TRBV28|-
CASSSSSTMNTEAFF
TGTGCCAGCAGTTCCTCTTCGACTATGAACACTGAAGCTTTCTTT
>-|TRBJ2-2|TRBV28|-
CASSLGQGRTGELFF
TGTGCCAGCAGTTTGGGGCAGGGGCGCACCGGGGAGCTGTTTTTT
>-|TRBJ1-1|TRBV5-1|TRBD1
CASSWTGRNTEAFF
TGCGCCAGCAGCTGGACAGGTCGGAACACTGAAGCTTTCTTT
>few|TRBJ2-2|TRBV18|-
CASSFANTGELFF
TGTGCCAGCTCTTTCGCGAACACCGGGGAGCTGTTTTTT
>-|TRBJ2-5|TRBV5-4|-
CASSRSNQETQYF
TGTGCCAGCAGCCGAAGCAACCAAGAGACCCAGTACTTC
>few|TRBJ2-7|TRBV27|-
CASRKGVEQYF
TGTGCCAGCAGGAAAGGGGTCGAGCAGTACTTC
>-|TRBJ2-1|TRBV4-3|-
CASSQVGQLSNEQFF
TGCGCCAGCAGCCAAGTCGGACAGTTGTCCAATGAGCAGTTCTTC
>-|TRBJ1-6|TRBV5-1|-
CASSLAEVNSYNSPLHF
TGCGCCAGCAGCTTGGCCGAGGTAAACTCCTATAATTCACCCCTCCACTTT
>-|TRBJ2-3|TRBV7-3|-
CASSLKGARTDTQYF
TGTGCCAGCAGCTTAAAAGGGGCGCGAACAGATACGCAGTATTTT
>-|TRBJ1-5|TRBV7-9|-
CASSAGAQSNQPQHF
TGTGCCAGCAGCGCTGGGGCACAGTCTAATCAGCCCCAGCATTTT
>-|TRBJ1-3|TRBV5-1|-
CASSLSGEPLAGNTIYF
TGCGCCAGCAGCTTGTCGGGTGAACCCCTTGCTGGAAACACCATATATTTT
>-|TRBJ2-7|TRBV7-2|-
CASSSQAGPSYEQYF
TGTGCCAGCAGCTCCCAGGCAGGTCCTTCCTACGAGCAGTACTTC
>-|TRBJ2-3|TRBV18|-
CASSQRIVTDTQYF
TGTGCCAGCTCCCAGCGGATAGTTACAGATACGCAGTATTTT
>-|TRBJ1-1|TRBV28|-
CASSGLQGTEAFF
TGTGCCAGCAGTGGGTTACAGGGCACTGAAGCTTTCTTT
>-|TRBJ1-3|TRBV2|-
CASMGSTSGNTIYF
TGTGCCAGCATGGGCAGCACCTCTGGAAACACCATATATTTT
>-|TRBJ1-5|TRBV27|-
CASSLQGSNQPQHF
TGTGCCAGCAGTTTACAGGGAAGCAATCAGCCCCAGCATTTT
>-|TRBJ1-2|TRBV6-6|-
CASSYLLGALGYGYTF
TGTGCCAGCAGTTACCTCCTGGGGGCTCTCGGCTATGGCTACACCTTC
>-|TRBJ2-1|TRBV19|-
CASSPGSSYNEQFF
TGTGCCAGTAGTCCCGGGAGCTCCTACAATGAGCAGTTCTTC
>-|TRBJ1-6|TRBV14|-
CASSQTGIYNSPLHF
TGTGCCAGCAGCCAGACCGGGATCTATAATTCACCCCTCCACTTT
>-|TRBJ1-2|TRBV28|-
CATTPPAGRNYGYTF
TGTGCCACCACTCCTCCGGCGGGGCGGAACTATGGCTACACCTTC
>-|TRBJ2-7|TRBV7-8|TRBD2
CASSLREMGGRATDEQYF
TGTGCCAGCAGCTTAAGGGAAATGGGCGGGAGGGCCACGGACGAGCAGTACTTC
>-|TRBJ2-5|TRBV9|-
CASSKTRSGETQYF
TGTGCCAGCAGCAAGACACGTTCGGGGGAGACCCAGTACTTC
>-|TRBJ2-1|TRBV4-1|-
CASNEGPGWDNEQFF
TGCGCCAGCAACGAGGGCCCTGGTTGGGACAATGAGCAGTTCTTC
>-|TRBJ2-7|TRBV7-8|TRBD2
CASSLGASGSTEQYF
TGTGCCAGCAGCTTAGGGGCTAGCGGGAGTACCGAGCAGTACTTC
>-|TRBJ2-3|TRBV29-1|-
CSVEGRLTDTQYF
TGCAGCGTTGAAGGGCGGCTCACAGATACGCAGTATTTT
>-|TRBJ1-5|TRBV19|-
CASSIAGAYSNQPQHF
TGTGCCAGTAGTATCGCAGGGGCCTATAGCAATCAGCCCCAGCATTTT
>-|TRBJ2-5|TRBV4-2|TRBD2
CASSLQVAGRGGQETQYF
TGTGCCAGCAGCCTCCAAGTCGCGGGGCGGGGGGGACAAGAGACCCAGTACTTC